The table lists the clone carrying this T cell receptor (beta chain) with a count of one. Its antigen remains unidentified. Trimming pared 5 bases from V and 1 base from J, leaving 15 bases between. Germline lookup yields CDR1 LNHDA and CDR2 SQIVND (reference sequence). CDR3 length: 16 residues. This record belongs to a study of cytomegalovirus exposure and HLA in healthy donors. Study-level information: Falling in the Caucasian-associated ancestry cluster were 80% to 85% of around 370 genotyped donors. General observations from the study: Per a later analysis, HLA-associated TCR beta chains showed more clonal expansion than other, equally common TCR beta chains. The listing of roughly 160 TCR beta chains classed them as cytomegalovirus-associated.

PCR primers comprised 60 Vbeta and 13 Jbeta primers. As originally analysed: Among the unique TCR beta chains that a later analysis counted, around 72 million in all, some 10 million were shared. Profiled with immunoSEQ multiplex PCR; TCRdb holds only in-frame clones, not every one. From that table come the V and J calls and clone size; the DNA was used to work out D and trimming. The sample shows 200,000 or so clones, roughly 80% of them seen only once. The chain recombines TRBV19 with TRBJ2-1; D may be TRBD1 (6 bases). Source material: PBMCs. This receptor was taken from a woman between 18 and 30 years old in good health and CMV-seronegative. CDR3 coding DNA: TGTGCCAGTAGTCTCACCAGGGGAATTTCCTACAATGAGCAGTTCTTC. Protein: CASSLTRGISYNEQFF.